The next 27 T cell receptor beta chains were all read from a single sample in a study of shared clonotypes between healthy human individuals. Measured with immunoSEQ multiplex PCR; TCRdb has only the in-frame clones, and not every one. The table has around 2,000,000 clones, roughly 94% seen once. The source material was naive CD4+ T cells sorted from blood. Documented subset: CD45RA+ positively selected. The origin of the receptors is a man younger than 35 in good health.

The chain's CDR3 is CAWNRLASTHGELFF. The CDR3 DNA follows: TGTGCCTGGAATCGACTAGCGTCAACACACGGGGAGCTGTTTTTT. This chain links TRBV30 with TRBJ2-2, with 8 bases aligning to TRBD2. The CDR3 totals 15 residues. The junction had 11 bases not matched to a gene; V was cut back by 4 bases and J by 7 bases. Germline CDR1 reads GTSNPN; CDR2 reads SVGIG (reference sequence).

The chain combines TRBV7-2 with TRBJ2-5; 13 nucleotides match TRBD2. This CDR3 has 15 amino acids. Germline V CDR1 and CDR2: SGHTA, FQGNSA. V shed 5 bases, J shed 5 bases, and the junction held 5 bases outside the gene matches. The CDR3 sequence is CASSRTSGSLETQYF. The CDR3 DNA sequence: TGTGCCAGCAGCAGGACTAGCGGGAGTTTGGAGACCCAGTACTTC.

Of note for this clone: Possible read error: a much larger clone is one base away. The CDR3 spells CASSSGQGNTEAFF. The CDR3 DNA is TGTGCCAGCAGTTCGGGACAGGGGAACACTGAAGCTTTCTTT. The chain carries TRBV27 and TRBJ1-1, with TRBD1 identical over 9 bases. This CDR3 contains 14 residues. The V segment lost 4 bases and the J segment 1 base; nucleotides outside the gene matches: 1. Germline loops: CDR1 MNHEY, CDR2 SMNVEV (reference sequence).

The chain has TRBV7-9 and TRBJ1-3; D not certain. Germline V gene lookup returns CDR1 SEHNR and CDR2 FQNEAQ (reference sequence). The germline V and J ends were trimmed by 0 bases and 0 bases, with 15 bases remaining between them. The CDR3 length is 18 residues. The CDR3, as DNA: TGTGCCAGCAGCTTAGCGTGGGAATTGGCGTACTCTGGAAACACCATATATTTT. It translates to CASSLAWELAYSGNTIYF.

This rearrangement joins TRBV6-6 to TRBJ1-4, with a weak D call TRBD1 (6 bases). The germline CDR1 and CDR2 sequences are MNHNY and SVGAGI (reference sequence). The CDR3 totals 16 residues. V shed 3 bases and J shed 7 bases, with 18 bases lying between them. The CDR3 nucleotides read TGTGCCAGCAGTTATCCCCGGACAGACTGGGGTGAAAAACTGTTTTTT. It translates to CASSYPRTDWGEKLFF.

The chain couples TRBV6-1 to TRBJ2-5, with TRBD1 matching over 11 bases. Unmatched junction bases numbered 4, after V lost 6 bases and J lost 4 bases. Per germline, CDR1 MNHNS and CDR2 SASEGT. There are 14 residues in the CDR3. The CDR3 spells CASRKGTGGETQYF. In nucleotides, the CDR3 is TGTGCCAGCAGGAAGGGGACAGGGGGAGAGACCCAGTACTTC.

V is TRBV7-9 and J is TRBJ1-1; the match to TRBD1 covers 9 bases. The CDR3 length is 14 residues. V lost 7 bases and J lost 1; bases outside the gene matches: 4. Germline values: CDR1 SEHNR, CDR2 FQNEAQ (reference sequence). CDR3 nucleotides: TGTGCCAGCAACATACAGGGGGCGAACACTGAAGCTTTCTTT. Protein sequence: CASNIQGANTEAFF.

This chain uses TRBV25-1 with TRBJ1-3; tentative D call: TRBD1 (5 bases). Trimming took off 1 base at V and 0 bases at J, with 13 bases between the two ends. CDR3 length: 17 residues. Germline V lookup: CDR1 MGHDK, CDR2 SYGVNS. For the CDR3, the DNA is TGTGCCAGCAGTGAATTGGGGGGGTTCAGCTCTGGAAACACCATATATTTT. It codes for CASSELGGFSSGNTIYF.

The rearrangement joins TRBV2 to TRBJ1-2; 7 nucleotides align to TRBD1. The germline V gene encodes CDR1 SNHLY and CDR2 FYNNEI. The V segment lost 6 bases and the J segment 8 bases; nucleotides outside the gene matches: 12. CDR3 length equals 14 residues. The CDR3 loop reads CASRGVKGAEGYTF. The CDR3 coding sequence is TGTGCCAGCAGGGGAGTTAAGGGGGCTGAGGGCTACACCTTC.

This rearrangement joins TRBV19 to TRBJ1-1; possible D gene TRBD1, 6 bases. This CDR3 region has 13 residues. The V gene's germline CDR1 is LNHDA and CDR2 SQIVND (reference sequence). V was shortened by 4 bases and J by 5 bases, with 11 bases between the two germline ends. The CDR3 spells CASSRDRRTEAFF. CDR3 DNA: TGTGCCAGTAGTAGAGACAGGAGGACTGAAGCTTTCTTT.

The chain couples TRBV5-1 to TRBJ2-5; D possibly corresponds to TRBD2 (5 bases). Trimming took 1 base from V and 0 from J, leaving 10 bases between them. Per the germline V gene, CDR1 is SGHRS and CDR2 is YFSETQ. This CDR3 is built from 15 residues. DNA for the CDR3: TGCGCCAGCAGCTTGCTCCCGGGAAACCAAGAGACCCAGTACTTC. Its translation is CASSLLPGNQETQYF.

The rearrangement joins TRBV18 to TRBJ2-7; 8 positions agree with TRBD2. With 4 bases clipped from V and 5 bases from J, the junction kept 13 bases outside the gene matches. This CDR3 is 16 amino acids long. Per the germline V gene, CDR1 is KGHSH and CDR2 is LQKENI. The CDR3 DNA sequence: TGTGCCAGCTCACTCGCCTGGGTAGCGGGAATGAACGAGCAGTACTTC. Residues: CASSLAWVAGMNEQYF. The full variable domain, its missing parts supplied by reference TRBV18 and TRBJ2-7, is NAGVMQNPRHLVRRRGQEARLRCSPMKGHSHVYWYRQLPEEGLKFMVYLQKENIIDESGMPKERFSAEFPKEGPSILRIQQVVRGDSAAYFCASSLAWVAGMNEQYFGPGTRLTVT.

The CDR3 here is CASSSGQGAVVDYGYTF. The CDR3 DNA reads TGTGCCAGCTCATCCGGACAGGGGGCGGTTGTTGACTATGGCTACACCTTC. The V gene is TRBV18, the J gene TRBJ1-2; 11 bases line up with TRBD1. Germline V gene lookup returns CDR1 KGHSH and CDR2 LQKENI. The V gene end was trimmed by 5 bases and the J gene end by 3 bases; junction bases not matched to a gene: 11. The CDR3 sequence is 17 residues long.

This clone was recorded only once. The chain combines TRBV28 with TRBJ1-1; weak D call: TRBD1 (5 bases). The germline V gene encodes CDR1 MDHEN and CDR2 SYDVKM. The CDR3 has 14 residues. The V end was cut by 3 bases, the J end by 5 bases, with 13 bases between. In DNA, the CDR3 is TGTGCCAGCAGTTTCTCCAGGGTGGTAACTGAAGCTTTCTTT. Protein: CASSFSRVVTEAFF.

The rearrangement links TRBV12-2 to TRBJ2-7; the D call of TRBD1 is as the table states it, not checked on the DNA. TRBV12-2 is deemed a pseudogene. CDR3 length: 14 amino acids. CDR3 sequence: CASRLRTMRNEQYF. The CDR3 DNA is TGTGCAAGTCGCTTGCGGACAATGAGGAACGAGCAGTACTTC.

The chain is built from TRBV4-1 and TRBJ1-2, with D perhaps TRBD1 (5 bases). The CDR3 is 13 residues long. Trimming removed 1 base at V and 8 bases at J, with 11 bases between. Germline V lookup: CDR1 MGHRA, CDR2 YSYEKL. CDR3 in amino acids: CASSQVGAGGYTF. In DNA form, the CDR3 reads TGCGCCAGCAGCCAAGTGGGCGCAGGGGGCTACACCTTC.

Remarks on this clone: Other DNA sequences from this sample encode an identical CDR3 as well. The V call is TRBV18, the J call TRBJ1-1; unclear D gene. Trimming pared 4 bases from V and 1 base from J, leaving 7 bases between. This CDR3 spans 13 amino acids. CDR1 is KGHSH, CDR2 LQKENI, per germline. CDR3 bases: TGTGCCAGCTCACAGGGAAAGAACACTGAAGCTTTCTTT. This encodes CASSQGKNTEAFF.

The V gene is TRBV9, the J gene TRBJ1-3, with D tentatively TRBD1 (5 bases). Trimming shortened V by 0 bases and J by 0 bases, and 16 bases separated the two germline ends. The germline gives CDR1 SGDLS, CDR2 YYNGEE. The CDR3 is made up of 18 amino acids. The CDR3 DNA follows: TGTGCCAGCAGCGTAGCCCCAGGGCTGACACTCTCTGGAAACACCATATATTTT. Translating gives CASSVAPGLTLSGNTIYF.

The CDR3 here is CASSSRDASTDTQYF. CDR3 in DNA: TGTGCCAGCAGTTCACGGGACGCAAGCACAGATACGCAGTATTTT. The chain links TRBV28 to TRBJ2-3; D may correspond to TRBD1 or TRBD2 (5 bases each). From germline, CDR1 is MDHEN and CDR2 SYDVKM. Trimming left V 4 bases short and J 0 bases short, with 11 bases between. The CDR3 covers 15 residues. The whole variable domain, filled in from reference TRBV28 and TRBJ2-3, reads DVKVTQSSRYLVKRTGEKVFLECVQDMDHENMFWYRQDPGLGLRLIYFSYDVKMKEKGDIPEGYSVSREKKERFSLILESASTNQTSMYLCASSSRDASTDTQYFGPGTRLTVL.

The chain joins TRBV7-9 to TRBJ2-2; tentatively, D is TRBD1 (5 bases). V was pared by 5 bases and J by 7 bases, with 11 bases between. The germline gives CDR1 SEHNR, CDR2 FQNEAQ (reference sequence). The CDR3 covers 13 residues. The CDR3 here is CASSVQGSGELFF. The CDR3 DNA sequence: TGTGCCAGCAGCGTCCAGGGTAGCGGGGAGCTGTTTTTT.

This clone was seen once. The J gene is TRBJ1-2, the V gene TRBV9; 9 bases fit TRBD1. V was clipped by 2 bases and J by 8 bases; unmatched bases: 7. The germline gives CDR1 SGDLS, CDR2 YYNGEE. The CDR3 consists of 14 residues. In nucleotides, the CDR3 is TGTGCCAGCAGCGTTGACGGGACAGGGAACGGCTACACCTTC. Amino acid sequence: CASSVDGTGNGYTF.

Comment on this clone: This specimen includes other DNA sequences encoding the same CDR3. The V gene is TRBV29-1, the J gene TRBJ1-1; a possible D gene is TRBD1 (6 bases). CDR1 is SQVTM and CDR2 is ANQGSEA in the germline V gene. Trimming stripped 3 bases from V and 1 base from J, with 9 bases between. The length of the CDR3 is 13 residues. DNA of the CDR3: TGCAGCGTTGACCAGGGGACGAACACTGAAGCTTTCTTT. Protein sequence: CSVDQGTNTEAFF.

This chain joins TRBV30 and TRBJ2-7; 13 bases map to TRBD2. The CDR3 totals 22 residues. The germline V gene has CDR1 GTSNPN and CDR2 SVGIG (reference sequence). The V segment lost 1 base and the J segment 3 bases; nucleotides outside the gene matches: 24. The CDR3 region has the DNA TGTGCCTGGAGTGGCCTAGACAGGGGGCGAAGAAAGGGACTAGCGGGACGCTACGAGCAGTACTTC. Its protein product is CAWSGLDRGRRKGLAGRYEQYF. The full variable domain, in which reference TRBV30 and TRBJ2-7 provide the parts outside the CDR3, is SQTIHQWPATLVQPVGSPLSLECTVEGTSNPNLYWYRQAAGRGLQLLFYSVGIGQISSEVPQNLSASRPQDRQFILSSKKLLLSDSGFYLCAWSGLDRGRRKGLAGRYEQYFGPGTRLTVT.

The V and J genes are TRBV7-2 and TRBJ2-7; 10 bases are shared with TRBD2. J was trimmed by 3 bases and V by 4 bases; bases with no gene match: 6. CDR1 SGHTA and CDR2 FQGNSA come from the germline V gene. The CDR3 runs to 15 residues. CDR3 protein: CASSYLAGGGYEQYF. In nucleotides, the CDR3 is TGTGCCAGCAGCTATTTAGCGGGGGGAGGCTACGAGCAGTACTTC.

The rearrangement uses TRBV7-2 and TRBJ2-7, with D unclear. V was trimmed by 1 base and J by 0 bases, leaving 7 bases between them. The CDR3 covers 14 residues. Germline values: CDR1 SGHTA, CDR2 FQGNSA. In nucleotides, the CDR3 is TGTGCCAGCAGCTTAGGGCTCTTCTCCTACGAGCAGTACTTC. Translated, it gives CASSLGLFSYEQYF.

This clone has a single count. This chain links TRBV6-5 with TRBJ2-1; no clear D. Trimming shortened V by 11 bases and J by 4 bases, and 9 bases separated the two germline ends. The CDR3 spans 11 residues. CDR1 and CDR2 from the germline V gene are MNHEY and SVGAGI. CDR3 region: CAAARYNEQFF. CDR3 sequence (DNA): TGTGCCGCGGCGCGGTACAATGAGCAGTTCTTC.

The J gene is TRBJ2-7, the V gene TRBV5-1, with D possibly TRBD2 on 6 matching bases. V was cut by 3 bases and J by 1 base, with 14 bases left in between. This CDR3 is built from 15 residues. Germline CDR1 reads SGHRS; CDR2 reads YFSETQ. Here the CDR3 DNA reads TGCGCCAGCAGCTCCCGGAAGGGGACTTCCTACGAGCAGTACTTC. Translated: CASSSRKGTSYEQYF.